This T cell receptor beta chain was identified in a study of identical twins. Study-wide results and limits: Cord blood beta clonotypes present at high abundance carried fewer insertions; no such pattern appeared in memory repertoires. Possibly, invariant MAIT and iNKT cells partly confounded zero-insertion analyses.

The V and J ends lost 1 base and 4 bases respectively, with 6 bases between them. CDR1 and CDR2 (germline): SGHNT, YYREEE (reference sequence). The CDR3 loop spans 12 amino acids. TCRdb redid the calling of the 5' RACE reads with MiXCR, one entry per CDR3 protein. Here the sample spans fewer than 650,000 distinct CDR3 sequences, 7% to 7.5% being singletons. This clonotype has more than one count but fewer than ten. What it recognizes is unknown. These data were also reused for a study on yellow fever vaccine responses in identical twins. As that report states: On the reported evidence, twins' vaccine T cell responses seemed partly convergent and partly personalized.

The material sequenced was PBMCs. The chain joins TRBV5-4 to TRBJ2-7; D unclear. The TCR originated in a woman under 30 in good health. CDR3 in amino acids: CASSLNGYEQYF. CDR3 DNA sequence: TGTGCCAGCAGCTTGAATGGATACGAGCAGTACTTC.